This T cell receptor (beta chain) was documented in a study of blood T cells in healthy people across ages. On the study more broadly: Per two T cells, about one barcoded beta molecule was captured through template switching. Study observations and caveats: One million T cells yielded diversity estimates that were considered underestimates.

The germline CDR1 and CDR2 sequences are SGHTS and YDEGEE. The CDR3 consists of 14 residues. V was clipped by 4 bases and J by 4 bases, with 12 bases between them. The second PCR ran roughly 6 to 11 cycles with a sample-barcoded 5' primer and J-beta primers. Each CDR3 protein is one row after TCRdb ran MiXCR on the 5' RACE reads. The sample yields hundreds of thousands of distinct CDR3 sequences, under 25% seen once. A note on this clonotype: Its specificity is not known.

The sequenced sample was blood. The rearrangement joins TRBV5-8 to TRBJ1-3; D call uncertain. This TCR derives from an older man in good health. CDR3 sequence (DNA): TGTGCCAGCAGCCTCAGGACCCAAGGAAACACCATATATTTT. Residues: CASSLRTQGNTIYF.